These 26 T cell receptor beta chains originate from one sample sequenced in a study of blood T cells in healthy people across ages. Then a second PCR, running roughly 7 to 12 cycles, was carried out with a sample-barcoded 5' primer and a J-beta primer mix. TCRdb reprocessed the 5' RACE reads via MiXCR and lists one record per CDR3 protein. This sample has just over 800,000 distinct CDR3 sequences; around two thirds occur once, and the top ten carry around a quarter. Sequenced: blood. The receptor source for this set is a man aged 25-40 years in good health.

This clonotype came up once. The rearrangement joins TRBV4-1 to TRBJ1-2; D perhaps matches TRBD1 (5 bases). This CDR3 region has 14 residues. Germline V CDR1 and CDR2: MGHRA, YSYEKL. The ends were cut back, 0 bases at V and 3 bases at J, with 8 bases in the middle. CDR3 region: CASSQDQGDYGYTF. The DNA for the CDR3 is TGCGCCAGCAGCCAAGATCAGGGTGACTATGGCTACACCTTC.

CDR3 in DNA: TGCGCCAGCAGCTTTCATGTGACAGGGGGCGACGAAAAACTGTTTTTT. Protein product: CASSFHVTGGDEKLFF. The chain recombines TRBV5-1 with TRBJ1-4; 10 bases are a match to TRBD1. The V segment lost 2 bases and the J segment 8 bases; nucleotides outside the gene matches: 9. Germline CDR1 SGHRS, CDR2 YFSETQ. The CDR3 spans 16 residues.

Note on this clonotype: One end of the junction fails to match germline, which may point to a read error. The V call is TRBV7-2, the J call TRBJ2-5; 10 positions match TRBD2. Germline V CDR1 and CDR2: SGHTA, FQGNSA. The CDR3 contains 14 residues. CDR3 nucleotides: TGTTCCAGCAGCCCTGCTAGCGGGAGAGAGACCCAGTACTTC. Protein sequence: CSSSPASGRETQYF.

CDR3 nucleotides: TGTGCCAGCAGGCAAGAAGGGTTAGCATATGGCTACACCTTC. It specifies CASRQEGLAYGYTF. The genes are TRBV6-5 and TRBJ1-2; D uncertain. The germline gives CDR1 MNHEY, CDR2 SVGAGI. The CDR3 has 14 residues. V was pared by 6 bases and J by 5 bases, with 16 bases between.

The CDR3 is CSANDKGTGSSYNSPLHF. The DNA for the CDR3 is TGCAGTGCGAATGACAAAGGGACAGGGAGCTCCTATAATTCACCCCTCCACTTT. The chain recombines TRBV20-1 with TRBJ1-6; 9 bases are shared with TRBD1. The CDR3 length is 18 residues. V was clipped by 6 bases and J by 0 bases; unmatched bases: 12. Germline V CDR1 and CDR2: DFQATT, SNEGSKA (reference sequence).

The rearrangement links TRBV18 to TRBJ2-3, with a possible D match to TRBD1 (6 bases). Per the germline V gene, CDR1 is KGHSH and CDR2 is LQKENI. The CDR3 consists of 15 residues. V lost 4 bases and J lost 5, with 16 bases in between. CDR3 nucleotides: TGTGCCAGCTCACGCGGGCAGGGGCAGGGAGATACGCAGTATTTT. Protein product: CASSRGQGQGDTQYF.

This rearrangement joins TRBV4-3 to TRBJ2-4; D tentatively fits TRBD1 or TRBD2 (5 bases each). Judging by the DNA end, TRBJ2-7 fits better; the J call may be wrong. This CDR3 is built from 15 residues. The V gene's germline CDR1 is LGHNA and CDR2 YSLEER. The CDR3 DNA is TGCGCCAGCAGCCAAGAGTGGGACGGGACCTACGAGCAGTACTTC. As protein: CASSQEWDGTYEQYF.

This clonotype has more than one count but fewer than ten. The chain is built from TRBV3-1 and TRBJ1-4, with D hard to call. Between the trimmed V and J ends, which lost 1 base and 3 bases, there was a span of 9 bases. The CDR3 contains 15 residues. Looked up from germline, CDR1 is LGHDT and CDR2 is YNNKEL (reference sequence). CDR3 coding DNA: TGTGCCAGCAGCCAAGGGAGAACTCCTAATGAAAAACTGTTTTTT. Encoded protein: CASSQGRTPNEKLFF.

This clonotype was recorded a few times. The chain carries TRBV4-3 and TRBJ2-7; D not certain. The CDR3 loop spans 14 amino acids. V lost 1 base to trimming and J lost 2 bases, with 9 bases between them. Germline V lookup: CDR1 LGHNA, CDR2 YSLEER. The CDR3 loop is CASSQVPGPYEQYF. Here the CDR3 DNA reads TGCGCCAGCAGCCAAGTACCCGGACCCTACGAGCAGTACTTC.

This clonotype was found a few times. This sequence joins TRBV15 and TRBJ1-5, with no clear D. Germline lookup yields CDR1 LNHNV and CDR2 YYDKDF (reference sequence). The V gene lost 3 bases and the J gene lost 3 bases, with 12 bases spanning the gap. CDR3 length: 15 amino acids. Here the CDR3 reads CATSSPPLVNQPQHF. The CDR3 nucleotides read TGTGCCACCAGCAGTCCACCCTTAGTCAATCAGCCCCAGCATTTT.

The CDR3 loop is CASSDKAGFTDTQYF. CDR3 in DNA: TGTGCCAGCAGTGACAAGGCAGGGTTTACAGATACGCAGTATTTT. This chain links TRBV6-1 with TRBJ2-3; possibly TRBD1 for D (5 bases). CDR1 is MNHNS, CDR2 SASEGT, per germline. With 3 bases removed from V and 3 bases from J, the gap between germline ends came to 13 bases. The CDR3 is 15 residues long.

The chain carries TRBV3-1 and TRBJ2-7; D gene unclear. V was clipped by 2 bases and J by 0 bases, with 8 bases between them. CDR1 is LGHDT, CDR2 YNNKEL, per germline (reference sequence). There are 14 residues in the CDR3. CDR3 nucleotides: TGTGCCAGCAGCCAAATCAGCGACTCCTACGAGCAGTACTTC. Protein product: CASSQISDSYEQYF.

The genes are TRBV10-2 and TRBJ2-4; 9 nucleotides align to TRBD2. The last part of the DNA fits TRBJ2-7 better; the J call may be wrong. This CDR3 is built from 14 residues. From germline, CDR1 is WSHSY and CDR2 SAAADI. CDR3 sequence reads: CATGISGGPYEQYF. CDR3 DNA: TGCGCCACCGGAATTAGCGGGGGACCCTACGAGCAGTACTTC.

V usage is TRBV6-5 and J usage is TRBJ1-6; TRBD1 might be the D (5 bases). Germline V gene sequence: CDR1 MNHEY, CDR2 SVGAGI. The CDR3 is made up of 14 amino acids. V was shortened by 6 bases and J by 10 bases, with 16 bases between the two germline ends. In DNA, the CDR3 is TGTGCCAGCAGGCGTACCGACAGTATCTCACCCCTCCACTTT. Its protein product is CASRRTDSISPLHF.

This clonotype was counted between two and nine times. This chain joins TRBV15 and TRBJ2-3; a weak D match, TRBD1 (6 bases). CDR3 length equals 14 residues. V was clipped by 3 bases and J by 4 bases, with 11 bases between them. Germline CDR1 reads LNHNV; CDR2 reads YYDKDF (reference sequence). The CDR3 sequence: CATSRATGPDTQYF. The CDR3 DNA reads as TGTGCCACCAGCAGGGCTACAGGGCCAGATACGCAGTATTTT.

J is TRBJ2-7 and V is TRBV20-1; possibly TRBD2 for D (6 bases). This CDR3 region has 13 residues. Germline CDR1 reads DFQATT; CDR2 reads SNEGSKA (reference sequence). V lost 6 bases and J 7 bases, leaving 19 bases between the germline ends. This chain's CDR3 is CSAPPSGAVEQYF. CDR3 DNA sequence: TGCAGTGCCCCGCCCTCGGGAGCTGTGGAGCAGTACTTC.

The CDR3 DNA reads TGCGCCAGCAGCTTGGAAGCGGTTAATGAGCAGTTCTTC. This translates into CASSLEAVNEQFF. The chain links TRBV5-1 to TRBJ2-1; a weak D match, TRBD2 (5 bases). This CDR3 contains 13 residues. V lost 0 bases, J lost 7 bases, and 8 bases lay in between. Germline CDR1 and CDR2: SGHRS and YFSETQ.

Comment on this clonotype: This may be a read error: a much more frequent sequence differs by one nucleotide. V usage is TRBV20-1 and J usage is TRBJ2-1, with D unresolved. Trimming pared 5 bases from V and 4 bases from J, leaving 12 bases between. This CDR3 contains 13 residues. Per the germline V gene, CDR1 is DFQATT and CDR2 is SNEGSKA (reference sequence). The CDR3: CSAGSTRYNEQFF. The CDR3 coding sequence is TGCAGTGCTGGCTCGACACGATACAATGAGCAGTTCTTC.

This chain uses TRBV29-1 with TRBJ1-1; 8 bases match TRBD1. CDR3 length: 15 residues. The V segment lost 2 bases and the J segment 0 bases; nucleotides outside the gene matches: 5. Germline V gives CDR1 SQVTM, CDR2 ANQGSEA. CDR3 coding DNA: TGCAGCGTTGAACGGTGGACAGGGCTGAACACTGAAGCTTTCTTT. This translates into CSVERWTGLNTEAFF. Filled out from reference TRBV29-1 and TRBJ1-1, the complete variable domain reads SAVISQKPSRDICQRGTSLTIQCQVDSQVTMMFWYRQQPGQSLTLIATANQGSEATYESGFVIDKFPISRPNLTFSTLTVSNMSPEDSSIYLCSVERWTGLNTEAFFGQGTRLTVV.

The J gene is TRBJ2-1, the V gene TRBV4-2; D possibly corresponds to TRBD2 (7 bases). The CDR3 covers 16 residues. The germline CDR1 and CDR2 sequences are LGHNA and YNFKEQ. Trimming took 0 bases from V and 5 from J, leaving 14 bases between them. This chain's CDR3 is CASSQEEGGGNNEQFF. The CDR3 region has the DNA TGTGCCAGCAGCCAAGAGGAGGGGGGAGGGAACAATGAGCAGTTCTTC.

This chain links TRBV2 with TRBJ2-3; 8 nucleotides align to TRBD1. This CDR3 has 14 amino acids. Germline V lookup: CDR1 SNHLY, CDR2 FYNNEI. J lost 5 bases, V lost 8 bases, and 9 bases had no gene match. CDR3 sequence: CASPRTGIEDTQYF. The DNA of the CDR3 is TGTGCCAGCCCCAGGACAGGGATTGAAGATACGCAGTATTTT.

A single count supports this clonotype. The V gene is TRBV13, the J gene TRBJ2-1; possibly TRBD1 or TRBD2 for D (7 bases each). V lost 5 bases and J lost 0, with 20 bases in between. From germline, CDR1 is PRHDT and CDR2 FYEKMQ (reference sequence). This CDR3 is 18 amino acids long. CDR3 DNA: TGTGCCAGCAGCCAAGATAGGGCAGGGGGGGGCTCCTACAATGAGCAGTTCTTC. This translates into CASSQDRAGGGSYNEQFF.

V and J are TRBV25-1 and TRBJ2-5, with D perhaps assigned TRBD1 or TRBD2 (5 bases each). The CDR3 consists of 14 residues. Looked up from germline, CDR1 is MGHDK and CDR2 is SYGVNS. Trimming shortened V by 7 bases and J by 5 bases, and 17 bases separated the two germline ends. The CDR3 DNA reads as TGTGCCAGCACCCAGCCATGGGGGTCGGAGACCCAGTACTTC. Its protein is CASTQPWGSETQYF.

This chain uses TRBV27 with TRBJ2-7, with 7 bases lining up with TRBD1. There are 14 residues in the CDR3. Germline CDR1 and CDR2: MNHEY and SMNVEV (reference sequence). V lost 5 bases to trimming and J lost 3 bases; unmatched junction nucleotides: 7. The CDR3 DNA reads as TGTGCCAGCAGTCTCAAGGGGGCCCGCTACGAGCAGTACTTC. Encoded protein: CASSLKGARYEQYF.

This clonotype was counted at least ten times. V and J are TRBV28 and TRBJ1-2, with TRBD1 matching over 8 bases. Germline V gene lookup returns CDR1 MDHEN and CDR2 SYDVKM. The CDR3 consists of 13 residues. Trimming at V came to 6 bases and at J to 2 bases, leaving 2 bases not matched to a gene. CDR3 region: CASRDRVNYGYTF. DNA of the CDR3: TGTGCCAGCAGGGACAGGGTGAACTATGGCTACACCTTC.

DNA for the CDR3: TGTGCCAGCAGCCGCTCCACCGAGCAGTACTTC. Amino acid sequence: CASSRSTEQYF. This chain uses TRBV6-5 with TRBJ2-7; no clear D. V was shortened by 6 bases and J by 6 bases, with 9 bases between the two germline ends. The CDR3 extends over 11 amino acids. Looked up from germline, CDR1 is MNHEY and CDR2 is SVGAGI.